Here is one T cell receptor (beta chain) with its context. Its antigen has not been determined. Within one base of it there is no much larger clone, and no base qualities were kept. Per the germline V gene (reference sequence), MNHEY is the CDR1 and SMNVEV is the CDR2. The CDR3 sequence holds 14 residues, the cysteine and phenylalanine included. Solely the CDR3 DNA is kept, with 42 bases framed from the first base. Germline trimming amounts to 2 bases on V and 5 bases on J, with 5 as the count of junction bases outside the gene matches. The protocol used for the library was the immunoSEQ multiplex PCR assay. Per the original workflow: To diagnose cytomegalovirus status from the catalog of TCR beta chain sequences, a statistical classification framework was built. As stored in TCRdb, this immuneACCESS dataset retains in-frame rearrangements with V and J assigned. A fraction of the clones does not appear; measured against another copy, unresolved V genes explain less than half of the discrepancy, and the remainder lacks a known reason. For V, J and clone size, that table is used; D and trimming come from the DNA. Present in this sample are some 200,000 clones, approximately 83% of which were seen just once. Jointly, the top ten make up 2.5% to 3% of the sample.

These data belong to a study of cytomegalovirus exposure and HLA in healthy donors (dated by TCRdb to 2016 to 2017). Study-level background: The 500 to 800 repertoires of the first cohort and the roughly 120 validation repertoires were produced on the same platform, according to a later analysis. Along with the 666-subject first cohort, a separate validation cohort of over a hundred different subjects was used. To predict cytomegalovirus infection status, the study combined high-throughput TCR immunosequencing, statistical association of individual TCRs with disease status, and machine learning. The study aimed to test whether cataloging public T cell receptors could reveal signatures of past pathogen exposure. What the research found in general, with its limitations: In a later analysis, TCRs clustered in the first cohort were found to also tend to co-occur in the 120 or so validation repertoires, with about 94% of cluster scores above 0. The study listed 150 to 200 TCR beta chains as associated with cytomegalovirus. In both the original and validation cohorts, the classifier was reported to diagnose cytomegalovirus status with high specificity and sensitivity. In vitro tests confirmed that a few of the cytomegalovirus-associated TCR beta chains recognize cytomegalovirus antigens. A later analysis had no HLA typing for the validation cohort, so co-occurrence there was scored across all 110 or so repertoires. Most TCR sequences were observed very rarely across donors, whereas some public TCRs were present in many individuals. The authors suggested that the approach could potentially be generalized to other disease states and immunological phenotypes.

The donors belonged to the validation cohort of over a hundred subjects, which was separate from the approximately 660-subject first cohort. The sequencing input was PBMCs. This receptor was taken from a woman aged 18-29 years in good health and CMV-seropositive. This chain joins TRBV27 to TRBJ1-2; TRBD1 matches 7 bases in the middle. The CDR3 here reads CASSLRGTAYGYTF. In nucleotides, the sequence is TGTGCCAGCAGTTTAAGAGGGACAGCTTATGGCTACACCTTC.